This T cell receptor beta chain was captured in a study of Graves' ophthalmopathy and Graves' hyperthyroidism. Comment on this clonotype: Antigen unknown.

Scientists amplified the TCR beta CDR3 regions from RNA transcripts. RT-PCR was first run with HTBI primers, then multiplex PCR in a second round. TCRdb independently ran MiXCR on the multiplex PCR reads; one entry per CDR3 protein. This table has about 400,000 distinct CDR3 sequences, about 16% appearing once. General study points: The blood repertoire also included most expanded thyroid clonotypes above 0.001 frequency.

The TCR comes from a woman under 30 with Graves' ophthalmopathy. The sample taken for sequencing was peripheral blood.

For the CDR3, the DNA is TGCAGCGGATGGACTAGCGCCTACGAGCAGTACTTC. This encodes CSGWTSAYEQYF. V gene TRBV29-1 combines with J gene TRBJ2-7, with TRBD2 matching over 9 bases. This CDR3 region has 12 residues. Germline CDR1 and CDR2: SQVTM and ANQGSEA. J was trimmed by 2 bases and V by 7 bases; bases with no gene match: 3.